The 4 T cell receptor beta chains listed next were all sequenced from one sample in a study of T cell responses to AZD1222 COVID-19 vaccine. The assay was immunoSEQ multiplex PCR, and TCRdb's table has in-frame clones only and misses some. The sample holds roughly 150,000 clones; about 90% are singletons and the top ten take less than 6.5%. The sample was peripheral blood, taken 28 days after the second AZD1222 dose. All receptors come from an adult who received the AZD1222 COVID-19 vaccine.

This clone was seen just once. The chain uses TRBV19 and TRBJ2-6, with D unclear. Per germline, CDR1 LNHDA and CDR2 SQIVND (reference sequence). V lost 4 bases, J lost 0 bases, and 13 bases lay in between. This CDR3 region has 17 residues. CDR3 nucleotide sequence: TGTGCCAGTAGTAACACTCCACAGAGCTCTGGGGCCAACGTCCTGACTTTC. Translating gives CASSNTPQSSGANVLTF.

V gene TRBV27 combines with J gene TRBJ2-6; D tentatively reads TRBD1 or TRBD2 (5 bases each). Trimming left V 3 bases short and J 2 bases short, with 17 bases between. This CDR3 comprises 18 residues. Looked up from germline, CDR1 is MNHEY and CDR2 is SMNVEV (reference sequence). The CDR3 DNA sequence: TGTGCCAGCAGTTTCCGGGACGGCACCGGAACTGGGGCCAACGTCCTGACTTTC. Translation gives CASSFRDGTGTGANVLTF.

This clone appeared a single time. V usage is TRBV10-3 and J usage is TRBJ2-2; no reliable D call. The germline V gene has CDR1 ENHRY and CDR2 SYGVKD. The CDR3 spans 15 residues. V was shortened by 2 bases and J by 1 base, with 8 bases between the two germline ends. The CDR3 DNA is TGTGCCATCAGTGAGAACGGTGGGAACACCGGGGAGCTGTTTTTT. It encodes CAISENGGNTGELFF.

DNA for the CDR3: TGCAGTGCTAGTCGGGGGATCATCAATCAGCCCCAGCATTTT. Protein product: CSASRGIINQPQHF. The rearrangement joins TRBV20-1 to TRBJ1-5; D is possibly TRBD1 (5 bases). This CDR3 is 14 amino acids long. V was shortened by 3 bases and J by 3 bases, with 12 bases between the two germline ends. Germline V gives CDR1 DFQATT, CDR2 SNEGSKA (reference sequence).